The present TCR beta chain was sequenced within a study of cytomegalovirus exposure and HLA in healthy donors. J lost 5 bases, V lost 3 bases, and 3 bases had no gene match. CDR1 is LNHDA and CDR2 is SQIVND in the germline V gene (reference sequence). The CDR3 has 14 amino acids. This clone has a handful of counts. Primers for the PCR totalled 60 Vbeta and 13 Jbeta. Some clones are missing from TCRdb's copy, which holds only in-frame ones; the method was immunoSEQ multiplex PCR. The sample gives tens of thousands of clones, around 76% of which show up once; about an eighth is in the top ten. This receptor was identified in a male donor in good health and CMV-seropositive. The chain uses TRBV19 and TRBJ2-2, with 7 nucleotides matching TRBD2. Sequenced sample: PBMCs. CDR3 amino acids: CASSIVGGTGELFF. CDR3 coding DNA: TGTGCCAGTAGTATTGTGGGGGGGACCGGGGAGCTGTTTTTT.